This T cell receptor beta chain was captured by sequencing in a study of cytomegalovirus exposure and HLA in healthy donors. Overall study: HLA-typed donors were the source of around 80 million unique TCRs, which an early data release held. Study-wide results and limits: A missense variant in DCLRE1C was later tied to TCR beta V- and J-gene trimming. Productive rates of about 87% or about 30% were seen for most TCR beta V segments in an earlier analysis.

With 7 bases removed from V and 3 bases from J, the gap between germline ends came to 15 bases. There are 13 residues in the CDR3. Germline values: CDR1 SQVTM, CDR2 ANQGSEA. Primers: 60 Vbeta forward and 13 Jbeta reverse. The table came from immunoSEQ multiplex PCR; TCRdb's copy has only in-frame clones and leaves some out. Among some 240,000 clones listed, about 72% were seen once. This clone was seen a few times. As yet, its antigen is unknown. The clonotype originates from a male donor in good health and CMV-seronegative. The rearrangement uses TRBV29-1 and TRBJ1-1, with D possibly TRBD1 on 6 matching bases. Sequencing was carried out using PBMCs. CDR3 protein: CSGVQGSDTEAFF. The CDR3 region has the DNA TGCAGCGGTGTACAGGGTTCCGACACTGAAGCTTTCTTT.